This entry concerns a single T cell receptor beta chain. Its antigen is as yet unknown. Sequencing was performed with immunoSEQ multiplex PCR; in TCRdb, only in-frame clones are kept and a portion is missing. The sample includes some 2,500,000 clones, 80% to 95% of them seen just once. The data belong to a study of shared clonotypes between healthy human individuals. Study conclusions and caveats: The study sampled only blood, and tissue repertoires likely differ.

V was trimmed by 0 bases and J by 0 bases, leaving 13 bases between them. This CDR3 has 17 amino acids. Germline-derived CDR1 and CDR2 are LNHNV and YYDKDF (reference sequence). Within Nashville, Tennessee resided all donors, each a Caucasian adult. The chain carries TRBV15 and TRBJ2-3; no firm D call. The source of this sequence is a young man in good health. Some clones in this sample may be carry-over from other donors' samples. The sequencing sample was made of naive CD4+ T cells from PBMCs. Subset given: CD45RA+ positively selected. In DNA, the CDR3 is TGTGCCACCAGCAGAGATACTGAAGGACGCAGCACAGATACGCAGTATTTT. It specifies CATSRDTEGRSTDTQYF. The full variable domain, rest sourced from reference TRBV15 and TRBJ2-3, is DAMVIQNPRYQVTQFGKPVTLSCSQTLNHNVMYWYQQKSSQAPKLLFHYYDKDFNNEADTPDNFQSRRPNTSFCFLDIRSPGLGDTAMYLCATSRDTEGRSTDTQYFGPGTRLTVL.